This T cell receptor (beta chain) is from a study of blood T cell repertoires in COVID-19. Produced via immunoSEQ multiplex PCR; TCRdb's table is partial and in-frame only. The table shows about half a million clones, with 80% to 90% occurring only once. The receptor was isolated from a human donor in a cohort sampled during active COVID-19. Sequences were obtained from peripheral blood.

The CDR3 is CASSYAGNGYTF. In DNA form, the CDR3 reads TGTGCCAGCAGTTACGCAGGAAATGGCTACACCTTC. The rearrangement uses TRBV6-5 and TRBJ1-2; unclear D gene. V was trimmed by 2 bases and J by 6 bases, leaving 7 bases between them. The CDR3 is 12 amino acids. Per the germline V gene, CDR1 is MNHEY and CDR2 is SVGAGI.